Listed below are T cell receptor beta chains from one sample, sequenced in a study of glioma-infiltrating T cells after dendritic cell vaccination. TCRdb keeps only in-frame clones here, not all; method: immunoSEQ multiplex PCR. This sample has almost 65,000 clones; more than 75% occur once, and the top ten carry over 8.5%. The sample consisted of blood, taken before dendritic cell vaccination. These receptors originate from a human donor with glioblastoma. Each CDR3 is given without its conserved first and last residue. The order of the fields is J gene, V gene, CDR3 protein.

J: TRBJ1-3; V: TRBV30; CDR3: AWSGTVSGNTIY
J: TRBJ2-4; V: TRBV2; CDR3: ASSVGLAGIENIQY
J: TRBJ1-4; V: TRBV4-2; CDR3: ASSQDRATNEKLF
J: TRBJ2-7; V: TRBV5-1; CDR3: ASSLDTSGVEQY
J: TRBJ2-1; V: TRBV6-6; CDR3: ASSRSENEQF
J: TRBJ1-4; V: TRBV5-4; CDR3: ATMGDSNEKLF
J: TRBJ1-1; V: TRBV6-1; CDR3: ASSDRTGVANTEAF
J: TRBJ2-7; V: TRBV7-6; CDR3: ASSSQSGANLNYEQY
J: TRBJ2-7; V: TRBV13; CDR3: ASSSNLVPSYEQY
J: TRBJ2-2; V: TRBV10-1; CDR3: ASTPRAGGNTGELF
J: TRBJ1-3; V: TRBV10-2; CDR3: ASTQGSGALGNTIY
J: TRBJ1-2; V: TRBV29-1; CDR3: SAGQAGVGGYT
J: TRBJ1-1; V: TRBV11-3; CDR3: ASSLTGGDTEAF
J: TRBJ2-1; V: TRBV10-3; CDR3: AIGPGGFYNEQF
J: TRBJ1-5; V: TRBV6-5; CDR3: ASSYSSGVNQPQH
J: TRBJ1-1; V: TRBV7-9; CDR3: ASSLVQRTEAF
J: TRBJ2-1; V: TRBV27; CDR3: ASTSGLAIYNEQF
J: TRBJ1-1; V: TRBV9; CDR3: ASSGFTGSTEAF
J: TRBJ1-3; V: TRBV7-9; CDR3: ASSLAPGQQNTIY
J: TRBJ2-1; V: TRBV19; CDR3: ASRLNRVDEQF
J: TRBJ1-5; V: TRBV27; CDR3: ASIPGEGPGQPQH
J: TRBJ1-2; V: TRBV4-1; CDR3: ASSQDSRRTIYGYT
J: TRBJ2-2; V: TRBV2; CDR3: ASSGQGSGELF
J: TRBJ2-7; V: TRBV5-1; CDR3: ASSLGTSGVYEQY
J: TRBJ1-1; V: TRBV19; CDR3: ASSPRRDRRVSNTEAF
J: TRBJ1-1; V: TRBV6-5; CDR3: ASRGGWGNTEAF
J: TRBJ2-7; V: TRBV7-2; CDR3: ASSLSAYEQY
J: TRBJ1-5; V: TRBV28; CDR3: ASSLTLSNQPQH
J: TRBJ2-2; V: TRBV7-8; CDR3: ASSRSGGAGGELF
J: TRBJ2-1; V: TRBV10-3; CDR3: AISESLEDEQF
J: TRBJ1-3; V: TRBV4-2; CDR3: ASSGQGFSGNTIY
J: TRBJ2-1; V: TRBV7-9; CDR3: ASSLANSGGEKF
J: TRBJ2-1; V: TRBV7-7; CDR3: ASSLSTGSYNEQF
J: TRBJ2-2; V: TRBV19; CDR3: ASGSGTGSNTGELF
J: TRBJ1-5; V: TRBV6-5; CDR3: ATYSTGGNQPQH
J: TRBJ1-6; V: TRBV10-3; CDR3: AISEFTQGLNSSPLH
J: TRBJ1-2; V: TRBV7-9; CDR3: ASSFGADYGYT
J: TRBJ2-2; V: TRBV6-5; CDR3: ASSFRQGVGELF
J: TRBJ1-5; V: TRBV6-1; CDR3: ASSEARGPGERPQH
J: TRBJ2-2; V: TRBV15; CDR3: ATTWQKSTGELF
J: TRBJ2-5; V: TRBV29-1; CDR3: SVPPGLAETQY
J: TRBJ2-7; V: TRBV2; CDR3: ASHILTGPRYPYGQY
J: TRBJ2-5; V: TRBV18; CDR3: ASSPFPGGLETQY
J: TRBJ1-2; V: TRBV28; CDR3: ASSDLGQRFYGYT
J: TRBJ2-3; V: TRBV6-5; CDR3: ASTGEPSTDTQY
J: TRBJ1-3; V: TRBV6-5; CDR3: ASKRQQGGNTIY
J: TRBJ2-5; V: TRBV5-4; CDR3: ASSQLVRVGEKETQY
J: TRBJ2-5; V: TRBV30; CDR3: AWSVSYGLARD
J: TRBJ2-7; V: TRBV6-1; CDR3: ASSDTGYEQY
J: TRBJ2-7; V: TRBV28; CDR3: ASSIGHQYEQY
J: TRBJ1-4; V: TRBV5-1; CDR3: ASSLLGQGQEKLF